One sample yielded the 8 T cell receptor beta chains listed below, sequenced in a study of blood T cell repertoires in COVID-19 (dated by TCRdb to the early 2020s). Receptors were amplified or captured by the immunoSEQ multiplex PCR assay. TCRdb holds this immuneACCESS table with in-frame rearrangements only. Some clones are missing; in checked studies, unresolved V genes explain under half, and the rest has no known cause. For this sample the table gives fewer than 45,000 clones, of which approximately 86% were detected only once. The ten largest clones represent under 5% of the sample. Sequenced sample: peripheral blood. The receptors were sampled from a man aged 45-65 years with active COVID-19.

The rearrangement links TRBV10-3 to TRBJ1-5; 9 positions agree with TRBD1. V lost 4 bases to trimming and J lost 6 bases; unmatched junction nucleotides: 7. The CDR3 runs to 15 residues. Germline loops: CDR1 ENHRY, CDR2 SYGVKD. CDR3 coding DNA: TGTGCCATCAGTGTGGGGACAGGGAAAGGTCAGCCCCAGCATTTT. It translates to CAISVGTGKGQPQHF.

This clone was seen a handful of times. This chain connects TRBV4-1 to TRBJ1-1; TRBD1 might be the D (5 bases). Germline-derived CDR1 and CDR2 are MGHRA and YSYEKL. The V and J ends lost 2 bases and 11 bases respectively, with 18 bases between them. The CDR3 runs to 14 residues. The CDR3 sequence is CASSQRDMGPEAFF. The CDR3 DNA reads as TGCGCCAGCAGCCAACGCGACATGGGGCCGGAGGCTTTCTTT.

The CDR3 DNA sequence: TGCGCCAGCAGCCACGAACAGGGATATTCGGCGGCTTTCTTT. Translated: CASSHEQGYSAAFF. The rearrangement uses TRBV5-1 and TRBJ1-1; D may be TRBD1 (6 bases). This CDR3 region has 14 residues. V was cut by 4 bases and J by 11 bases, with 21 bases left in between. Germline V gives CDR1 SGHRS, CDR2 YFSETQ.

The V and J genes are TRBV12-5 and TRBJ1-4, with TRBD1 matching 8 bases. CDR3 length: 16 amino acids. Germline lookup yields CDR1 LGHNT and CDR2 FRNRAP. V was clipped by 10 bases and J by 3 bases; unmatched bases: 13. CDR3 sequence reads: CATPDRGLQSNEKLFF. CDR3 coding DNA: TGTGCTACCCCAGACAGGGGACTTCAATCTAATGAAAAACTGTTTTTT.

The chain has TRBV9 and TRBJ2-1, with 8 positions matching TRBD1. The length of the CDR3 is 15 residues. Germline V gene data show CDR1 as SGDLS and CDR2 as YYNGEE. V shed 0 bases, J shed 6 bases, and the junction held 5 bases outside the gene matches. CDR3 in DNA: TGTGCCAGCAGCGTAGATGGACAGGGTGTCAATGAGCAGTTCTTC. The encoded protein is CASSVDGQGVNEQFF.

The chain has TRBV27 and TRBJ1-5, with D perhaps matching TRBD1 (5 bases). The length of the CDR3 is 11 residues. Trimming cost V 5 bases and J 11 bases, with 10 bases left between them. Germline values: CDR1 MNHEY, CDR2 SMNVEV (reference sequence). CDR3 residues: CASSGGRAQHF. In nucleotides, the CDR3 is TGTGCCAGCAGTGGGGGGAGGGCCCAGCATTTT.

This sequence joins TRBV7-2 and TRBJ2-1; D is possibly TRBD2 (7 bases). The CDR3 spans 17 residues. Trimming removed 7 bases from V and 2 bases from J, with 21 bases in between. CDR1 and CDR2 from the germline V gene are SGHTA and FQGNSA. The CDR3 nucleotides read TGTGCCAGCACAGGGGCTAGCGGACCCATTCCCTACAATGAGCAGTTCTTC. Translating gives CASTGASGPIPYNEQFF.

This rearrangement joins TRBV29-1 to TRBJ1-1; a possible D gene is TRBD1 (6 bases). This CDR3 is 12 amino acids long. The V end was cut by 0 bases, the J end by 11 bases, with 13 bases between. Germline V gives CDR1 SQVTM, CDR2 ANQGSEA. CDR3 DNA: TGCAGCGTTGAAGAGGACAGCTTGTCGGCTTTCTTT. This codes for CSVEEDSLSAFF.